This T cell receptor beta chain is drawn from a study of patients and donors after allogeneic stem cell transplantation. This clonotype was observed many times. TCRdb reanalysed the RT-PCR reads using MiXCR and keeps one entry per CDR3 protein. The sample includes approximately 170,000 distinct CDR3 sequences, about 24% of them seen just once. Trimming cost V 1 base and J 4 bases, with 8 bases left between them. Germline CDR1 reads MGHRA; CDR2 reads YSYEKL. This CDR3 spans 14 amino acids. The V and J genes are TRBV4-1 and TRBJ1-5; no clear D gene. Sequences were obtained from blood, either unsorted or a sorted T cell fraction (not recorded which). This sequence originates from a human donor who was either an allogeneic HSCT recipient or a stem cell or donor lymphocyte infusion donor (not recorded which). It is not recorded whose cells these are; they may come from a transplant donor. CDR3 DNA sequence: TGCGCCAGCAGCCAAGGACGGGGAAATCAGCCCCAGCATTTT. It yields the protein CASSQGRGNQPQHF.